These T cell receptor beta chains were read from a single sample in a study of blood T cell repertoires in COVID-19. Profiled with immunoSEQ multiplex PCR; TCRdb holds only in-frame clones, not every one. In the table there are about 210,000 clones, 80% to 90% of which are singletons. The sample taken for sequencing was peripheral blood. The receptors originated from a woman aged 50 to 60 with active or convalescent COVID-19. The CDR3 runs from the conserved cysteine through the conserved F or W. D genes are given only for firm matches. Clone size is given for some rows only: seen once, a few or many times, or a class if the clone is expanded.

D gene	V gene	clone size	J gene	CDR3 protein	CDR3 DNA
.	TRBV25-1	.	TRBJ1-3	CASSESTPGNTIYF	TGTGCCAGCAGTGAGTCTACCCCGGGAAACACCATATATTTT
.	TRBV4-1	.	TRBJ1-1	CASSPGRLAFF	TGCGCCAGCAGCCCCGGGAGGTTGGCTTTCTTT
.	TRBV5-1	.	TRBJ1-2	CASSTGLGANYGYTF	TGCGCCAGCAGCACGGGACTGGGAGCTAACTATGGCTACACCTTC
.	TRBV4-1	.	TRBJ1-1	CASSQGHHTEAFF	TGCGCCAGCAGCCAAGGTCATCACACTGAAGCTTTCTTT
.	TRBV25-1	.	TRBJ2-3	CASSDAGPATDTQYF	TGTGCCAGCAGTGACGCGGGGCCCGCCACAGATACGCAGTATTTT
.	TRBV6-1	once	TRBJ1-6	CASSDQLNSPLHF	TGTGCCAGCAGTGATCAGTTAAATTCACCCCTCCACTTT
TRBD2	TRBV27	.	TRBJ2-7	CASSTRRGGEQYF	TGTGCCAGCAGTACCCGCCGGGGGGGCGAGCAGTACTTC
TRBD2	TRBV27	.	TRBJ2-1	CASTQRGGQNEHFF	TGTGCCAGCACTCAGCGGGGGGGACAAAATGAGCATTTCTTC
.	TRBV10-3	.	TRBJ2-5	CAISETAKGETQYF	TGTGCCATCAGTGAGACGGCCAAGGGGGAGACCCAGTACTTC
TRBD2	TRBV2	.	TRBJ2-1	CASRSSGSNEQFF	TGTGCCAGCAGGTCTAGCGGGAGCAATGAGCAGTTCTTC
.	TRBV27	.	TRBJ1-5	CASSLFGETPSYSNQPQHF	TGTGCCAGCAGTTTATTCGGGGAGACTCCGAGTTATAGCAATCAGCCCCAGCATTTT
.	TRBV6-5	few	TRBJ1-2	CASSSWSGYTF	TGTGCCAGCAGTTCGTGGAGCGGCTACACCTTC
.	TRBV6-1	.	TRBJ1-3	CASSENRPGGNTIYF	TGTGCCAGCAGTGAGAACAGGCCCGGTGGAAACACCATATATTTT
.	TRBV5-1	.	TRBJ1-2	CASGGEQGLYGYTF	TGCGCCAGCGGGGGGGAGCAGGGCCTCTATGGCTACACCTTC
.	TRBV11-1	.	TRBJ1-3	CASSFGRDSDTIYF	TGTGCCAGCAGCTTCGGACGGGACTCGGACACCATATATTTT
TRBD2	TRBV3-1/TRBV3-2	.	TRBJ2-1	CASSQGHSGNNEQFF	TGTGCCAGCAGCCAAGGGCACAGCGGGAACAATGAGCAGTTCTTC
TRBD1	TRBV3-1/TRBV3-2	.	TRBJ1-1	CASSQVWGDRVNTEAFF	TGTGCCAGCAGCCAAGTATGGGGCGACAGGGTGAACACTGAAGCTTTCTTT
.	TRBV5-6	.	TRBJ1-4	CASSLLATNEKLFF	TGTGCCAGCAGCTTGCTTGCAACTAATGAAAAACTGTTTTTT
.	TRBV28	.	TRBJ2-1	CASSLASGPYNEQFF	TGTGCCAGCAGTTTGGCCTCAGGGCCGTACAATGAGCAGTTCTTC
.	TRBV19	.	TRBJ2-1	CASTADALANEQFF	TGTGCCAGTACCGCAGATGCCCTAGCGAATGAGCAGTTCTTC
.	TRBV9	.	TRBJ2-6	CASSVAGLSTGANVLTF	TGTGCCAGCAGCGTAGCAGGCCTATCAACTGGGGCCAACGTCCTGACTTTC
TRBD1	TRBV5-6	.	TRBJ1-2	CASSLQGAFSGGYTF	TGTGCCAGCAGCTTGCAGGGGGCTTTTTCTGGAGGCTACACCTTC
.	TRBV5-1	.	TRBJ1-1	CASSLEGGGVRNTEAFF	TGCGCCAGCAGCTTGGAGGGAGGCGGGGTCAGAAACACTGAAGCTTTCTTT
.	TRBV25-1	.	TRBJ2-3	CASSLPGAGADTQYF	TGTGCCAGCAGTCTGCCGGGAGCTGGCGCAGATACGCAGTATTTT
.	TRBV4-2	once	TRBJ1-4	CASSPTQGRVTNEKLFF	TGTGCCAGCAGCCCAACACAGGGAAGGGTAACTAATGAAAAACTGTTTTTT
.	TRBV28	once	TRBJ1-4	CASSSRVAPNEKLFF	TGTGCCAGCAGTTCCAGGGTTGCACCTAATGAAAAACTGTTTTTT
.	TRBV29-1	.	TRBJ1-1	CSVVGGNTEAFF	TGCAGCGTTGTCGGCGGTAACACTGAAGCTTTCTTT
TRBD1	TRBV16	.	TRBJ1-5	CASSRVRTGNQPQHF	TGTGCCAGCAGCCGCGTTAGGACAGGAAATCAGCCCCAGCATTTT
.	TRBV28	.	TRBJ2-4	CASSPQGAKNIQYF	TGTGCCAGCAGTCCTCAGGGAGCCAAAAACATTCAGTACTTC
TRBD1	TRBV5-4	.	TRBJ2-2	CASSRGMGQGATGELFF	TGTGCCAGCAGCCGAGGCATGGGACAGGGGGCCACCGGGGAGCTGTTTTTT
TRBD1	TRBV7-9	.	TRBJ1-1	CASSSGQGARAFF	TGTGCCAGCAGCTCCGGACAGGGGGCGCGGGCTTTCTTT
.	TRBV9	.	TRBJ2-1	CASSANDRSYNEQFF	TGTGCCAGCAGCGCCAACGACAGGTCGTACAATGAGCAGTTCTTC
.	TRBV28	.	TRBJ1-5	CASSSPGQPQHF	TGTGCCAGCAGCTCCCCGGGTCAGCCCCAGCATTTT
TRBD1	TRBV2	few	TRBJ1-4	CASSRTGNEKLFF	TGTGCCAGCAGTAGGACAGGAAATGAAAAACTGTTTTTT
.	TRBV5-1	.	TRBJ2-2	CASNEAQGTGELFF	TGCGCCAGCAACGAGGCCCAGGGCACCGGGGAGCTGTTTTTT
.	TRBV9	once	TRBJ1-2	CASSVDGDGYTF	TGTGCCAGCAGCGTAGACGGAGATGGCTACACCTTC
.	TRBV3-1/TRBV3-2	.	TRBJ1-2	CASSQVLGGYGYTF	TGTGCCAGCAGCCAAGTTCTGGGGGGATATGGCTACACCTTC
.	TRBV7-9	.	TRBJ1-2	CASSLSPNYGYTF	TGTGCCAGCAGCCTATCACCTAACTATGGCTACACCTTC
.	TRBV5-1	once	TRBJ1-2	CASSFGMFLAGRNYGYTF	TGCGCCAGCAGCTTTGGAATGTTTTTGGCAGGGCGTAACTATGGCTACACCTTC
TRBD1	TRBV12-5	.	TRBJ2-2	CASGPGQGDSGELFF	TGTGCTAGTGGTCCGGGACAGGGGGATTCCGGGGAGCTGTTTTTT
.	TRBV6-5	few	TRBJ1-3	CASRSSGSPGNTIYF	TGTGCCAGCAGGTCCTCCGGGAGCCCGGGGAACACCATATATTTT